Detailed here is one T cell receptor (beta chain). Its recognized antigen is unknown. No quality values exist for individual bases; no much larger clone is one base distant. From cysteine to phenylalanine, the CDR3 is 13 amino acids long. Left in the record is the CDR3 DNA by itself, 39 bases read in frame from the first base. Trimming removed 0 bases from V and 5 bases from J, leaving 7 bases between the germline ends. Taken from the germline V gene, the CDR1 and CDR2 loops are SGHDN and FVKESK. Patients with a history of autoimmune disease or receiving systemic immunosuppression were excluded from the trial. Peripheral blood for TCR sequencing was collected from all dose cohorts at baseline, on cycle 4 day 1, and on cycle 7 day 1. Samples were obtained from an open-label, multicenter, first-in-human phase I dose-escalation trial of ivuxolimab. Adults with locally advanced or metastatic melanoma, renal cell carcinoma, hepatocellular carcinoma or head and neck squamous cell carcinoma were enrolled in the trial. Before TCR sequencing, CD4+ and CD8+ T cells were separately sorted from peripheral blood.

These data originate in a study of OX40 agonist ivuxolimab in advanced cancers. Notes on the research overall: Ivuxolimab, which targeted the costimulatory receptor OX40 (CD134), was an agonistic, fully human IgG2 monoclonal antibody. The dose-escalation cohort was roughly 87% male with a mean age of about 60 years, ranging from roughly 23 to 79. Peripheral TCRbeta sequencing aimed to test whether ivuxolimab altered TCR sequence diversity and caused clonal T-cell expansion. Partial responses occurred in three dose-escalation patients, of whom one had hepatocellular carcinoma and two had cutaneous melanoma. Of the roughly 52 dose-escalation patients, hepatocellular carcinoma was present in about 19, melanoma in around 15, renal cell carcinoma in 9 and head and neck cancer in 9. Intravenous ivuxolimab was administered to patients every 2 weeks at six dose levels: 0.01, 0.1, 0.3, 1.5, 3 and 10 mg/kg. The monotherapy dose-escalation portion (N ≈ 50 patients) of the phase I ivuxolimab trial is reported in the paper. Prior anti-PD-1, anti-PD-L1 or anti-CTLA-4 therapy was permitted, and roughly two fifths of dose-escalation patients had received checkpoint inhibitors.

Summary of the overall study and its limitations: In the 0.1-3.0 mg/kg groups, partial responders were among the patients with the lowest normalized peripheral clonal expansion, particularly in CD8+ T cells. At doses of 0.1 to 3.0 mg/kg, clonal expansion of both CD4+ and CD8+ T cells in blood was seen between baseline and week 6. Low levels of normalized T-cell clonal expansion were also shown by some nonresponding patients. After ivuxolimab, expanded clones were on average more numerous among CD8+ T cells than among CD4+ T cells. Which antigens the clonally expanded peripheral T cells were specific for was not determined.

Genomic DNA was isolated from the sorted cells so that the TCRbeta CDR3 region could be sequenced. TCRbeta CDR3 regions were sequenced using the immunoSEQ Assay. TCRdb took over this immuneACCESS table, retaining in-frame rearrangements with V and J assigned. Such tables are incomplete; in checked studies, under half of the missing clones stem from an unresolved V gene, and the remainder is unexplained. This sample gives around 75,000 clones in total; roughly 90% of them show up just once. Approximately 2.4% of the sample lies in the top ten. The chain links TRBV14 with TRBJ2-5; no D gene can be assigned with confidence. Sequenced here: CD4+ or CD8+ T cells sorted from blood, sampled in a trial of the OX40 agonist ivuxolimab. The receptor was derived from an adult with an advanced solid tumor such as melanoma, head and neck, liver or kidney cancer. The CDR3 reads CASSQDRRETQYF. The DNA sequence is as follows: TGTGCCAGCAGCCAAGACCGGCGGGAGACCCAGTACTTC.